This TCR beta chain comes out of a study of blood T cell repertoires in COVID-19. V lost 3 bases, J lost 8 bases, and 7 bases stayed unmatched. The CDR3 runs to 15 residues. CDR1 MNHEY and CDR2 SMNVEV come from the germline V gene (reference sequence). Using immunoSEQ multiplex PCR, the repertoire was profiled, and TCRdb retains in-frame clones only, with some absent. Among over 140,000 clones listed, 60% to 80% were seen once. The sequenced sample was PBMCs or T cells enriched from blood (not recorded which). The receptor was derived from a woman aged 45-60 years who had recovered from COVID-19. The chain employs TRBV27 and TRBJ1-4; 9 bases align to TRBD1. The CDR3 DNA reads TGTGCCAGCAGTTTCGGGACAGGGCGGTTGGAAAAACTGTTTTTT. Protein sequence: CASSFGTGRLEKLFF.